This TCR beta chain was captured in a study of T-cell memory formation after mild COVID-19. Study as a whole: In these data, TCR clusters were largely donor specific.

This clonotype was observed a few times. Employing constant-segment primers, 5'RACE generated TCR alpha and TCR beta cDNA libraries bearing sample barcodes and UMIs. TCRdb reprocessed the 5' RACE reads via MiXCR and lists one record per CDR3 protein. The data contain more than 85,000 distinct CDR3 sequences, approximately 12% of them seen just once; the ten biggest clones take up 40%. CDR3 size: 15 residues. Germline-derived CDR1 and CDR2 are SEHNR and FQNEAQ (reference sequence). V dropped 4 bases and J dropped 1 base, with 13 bases sitting between them. The specimen was PBMCs or a T cell subset sorted from them (not recorded which). The origin of this receptor is a man between 18 and 29 years old who had mild COVID-19 (a few samples of this study predate the infection). Cell type and time point are not known. V usage is TRBV7-9 and J usage is TRBJ1-1, with D tentatively TRBD1 (5 bases). CDR3 sequence reads: CASSSSWGKNTEAFF. The CDR3 bases are TGTGCCAGCAGCTCCTCCTGGGGGAAGAACACTGAAGCTTTCTTT.